Sequencing of this TCR beta chain was carried out in a study of control samples from healthy donors and cancer patients. The data were produced by immunoSEQ multiplex PCR, yet TCRdb's version contains in-frame clones alone and is incomplete. Among roughly 150,000 clones listed, about 94% were seen once. Germline-derived CDR1 and CDR2 are SGDLS and YYNGEE. CDR3 length: 14 amino acids. Trimming stripped 4 bases from V and 3 bases from J, with 10 bases between. The source material was blood. This chain connects TRBV9 to TRBJ2-2, with D maybe TRBD2 (6 bases). This TCR derives from a woman under 40 in good health. CDR3 sequence (DNA): TGTGCCAGCAGCCAGACGGGGGACACCGGGGAGCTGTTTTTT. Its protein product is CASSQTGDTGELFF.